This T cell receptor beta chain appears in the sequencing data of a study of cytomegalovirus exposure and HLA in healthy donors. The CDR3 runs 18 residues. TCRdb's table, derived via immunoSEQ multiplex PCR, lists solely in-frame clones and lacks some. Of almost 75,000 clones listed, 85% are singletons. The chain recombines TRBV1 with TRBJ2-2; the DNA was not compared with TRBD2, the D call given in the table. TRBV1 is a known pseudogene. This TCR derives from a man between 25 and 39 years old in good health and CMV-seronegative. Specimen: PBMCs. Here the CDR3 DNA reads TGCACCAGCAGCCCCCGGACTAGCGGGGTGCCTAAGGCCGGGGAGCTGTTTTTT. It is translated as CTSSPRTSGVPKAGELFF.